Listed below are T cell receptor beta chains from one sample, sequenced in a study of molecular identifiers for immune sequencing clone quantification. TCRdb itself ran the PCR reads through MiXCR, one entry per CDR3 protein. The data contain about 640,000 distinct CDR3 sequences, roughly 21% of them singletons. Sequenced: naive CD8+ T cells from blood, with Jurkat cell RNA spiked in. Receptor source: a human donor in good health. Some libraries in this study had Jurkat cell RNA spiked in. CDR3s include the opening cysteine and the closing phenylalanine or tryptophan. Each record gives: D gene, clone size, V gene, J gene, CDR3 DNA, CDR3 protein. A D gene is named only where the DNA matches it firmly. The size entry is marked missing in some rows and otherwise reads once, few, many or a size class.

d_gene: -
abundance: many
v_gene: TRBV6-2/TRBV6-3
j_gene: TRBJ2-7
CDR3nt: TGTGCCAGCAGTGACGCCGACGGCCGAGATTCTTACGAGCAGTACTTC
CDR3aa: CASSDADGRDSYEQYF

d_gene: -
abundance: many
v_gene: TRBV27
j_gene: TRBJ1-1
CDR3nt: TGTGCCAGCAGCTTGCAGGGCAACACTGAAGCTTTCTTT
CDR3aa: CASSLQGNTEAFF

d_gene: -
abundance: -
v_gene: TRBV11-2
j_gene: TRBJ1-5
CDR3nt: TGTGCCAGCAGCTCAGATCAGGGGTTTCAGCCCCGGCATTTT
CDR3aa: CASSSDQGFQPRHF

d_gene: -
abundance: many
v_gene: TRBV6-2/TRBV6-3
j_gene: TRBJ1-5
CDR3nt: TGTGCCAGCACGTTGTCGTGGGGGGTGGATCAGCCCCAGCATTTT
CDR3aa: CASTLSWGVDQPQHF

d_gene: TRBD1
abundance: many
v_gene: TRBV10-2
j_gene: TRBJ1-2
CDR3nt: TGCGCCAGCAGGGGGACAGAATTCTATGGCTACACCTTC
CDR3aa: CASRGTEFYGYTF

d_gene: -
abundance: -
v_gene: TRBV4-3
j_gene: TRBJ2-2
CDR3nt: TGCGCCAGTAGCCAAGATCCGGCTGGGACCGGGGAGCTGTTTTTT
CDR3aa: CASSQDPAGTGELFF

d_gene: -
abundance: many
v_gene: TRBV7-9
j_gene: TRBJ1-6
CDR3nt: TGTGCCAGCAGCGACTCGGGACTGCTTTTTGATTCACCCCTCCACTTT
CDR3aa: CASSDSGLLFDSPLHF

d_gene: -
abundance: -
v_gene: TRBV28
j_gene: TRBJ2-1
CDR3nt: TGTGCCAGCAGTTGGCGGGGCGACTACAATGAGCAGTTCTTC
CDR3aa: CASSWRGDYNEQFF

d_gene: -
abundance: -
v_gene: TRBV30
j_gene: TRBJ2-5
CDR3nt: TGTGCCTGGAGTGTAGGTGGGGTTCAGACCCAGTACTTC
CDR3aa: CAWSVGGVQTQYF

d_gene: -
abundance: many
v_gene: TRBV28
j_gene: TRBJ2-3
CDR3nt: TGTGCCAGCAGAGGACAGTCCGATACGCAGTATTTT
CDR3aa: CASRGQSDTQYF

d_gene: TRBD1
abundance: many
v_gene: TRBV20-1
j_gene: TRBJ1-1
CDR3nt: TGCAGTGCCCCGGGACAGGGCCCCACTGAAGCTTTCTTT
CDR3aa: CSAPGQGPTEAFF

d_gene: -
abundance: -
v_gene: TRBV6-1
j_gene: TRBJ2-7
CDR3nt: TGTGCCAGCACCCTGGACACGTTCAGCTCCTACGAGCAGTACTTC
CDR3aa: CASTLDTFSSYEQYF

d_gene: -
abundance: many
v_gene: TRBV27
j_gene: TRBJ1-5
CDR3nt: TGTGCCAGCTCTGAGGGGAGCAATCAGCCCCAGCATTTT
CDR3aa: CASSEGSNQPQHF

d_gene: -
abundance: many
v_gene: TRBV29-1
j_gene: TRBJ2-2
CDR3nt: TGCAGCGTTGAAGGCAGCCACACCGGGGAGCTGTTTTTT
CDR3aa: CSVEGSHTGELFF

d_gene: -
abundance: many
v_gene: TRBV4-3
j_gene: TRBJ2-3
CDR3nt: TGCGCCAGCAGCCAAGACGCCGCGGGCACAGATACGCAGTATTTT
CDR3aa: CASSQDAAGTDTQYF

d_gene: TRBD2
abundance: -
v_gene: TRBV11-3
j_gene: TRBJ2-1
CDR3nt: TGTGCCAGCAGCGGTAGCGGGAGTCCAAGTGAGCAGTTCTTC
CDR3aa: CASSGSGSPSEQFF

d_gene: TRBD1
abundance: many
v_gene: TRBV24-1
j_gene: TRBJ1-3
CDR3nt: TGTGCCACCAGTGACGTGTCCCGGGACAGAGACGAACTAAGCTCTGGAAACACCATATATTTT
CDR3aa: CATSDVSRDRDELSSGNTIYF

d_gene: TRBD2
abundance: few
v_gene: TRBV5-8
j_gene: TRBJ2-5
CDR3nt: TGTGCCAGCAGCCCCGGACTAGCGGGGTTTCCTTTGGAGACCCAGTACTTC
CDR3aa: CASSPGLAGFPLETQYF

d_gene: TRBD2
abundance: -
v_gene: TRBV6-5
j_gene: TRBJ2-5
CDR3nt: TGTGCCAGCGGTTACCTTGGGACTAGAGAAGAGACCCAGCACTTC
CDR3aa: CASGYLGTREETQHF

d_gene: -
abundance: few
v_gene: TRBV4-3
j_gene: TRBJ2-3
CDR3nt: TGCGCCAGCTCGCTTAAGTTAGGGAACACAGATACGCAGTATTTT
CDR3aa: CASSLKLGNTDTQYF

d_gene: -
abundance: many
v_gene: TRBV18
j_gene: TRBJ1-5
CDR3nt: TGTGCCAGCTCACCTTCGGGGCCGAATCAGCCCCAGCATTTT
CDR3aa: CASSPSGPNQPQHF

d_gene: TRBD1
abundance: many
v_gene: TRBV29-1
j_gene: TRBJ2-7
CDR3nt: TGCAGCGTTTGGGACAGGGGGTACGAGCAGTACTTC
CDR3aa: CSVWDRGYEQYF

d_gene: -
abundance: many
v_gene: TRBV7-2
j_gene: TRBJ1-5
CDR3nt: TGTGCCAGCAGCTTAGTCGAGGACAGTTTTTATAGCAATCAGCCCCAGCATTTT
CDR3aa: CASSLVEDSFYSNQPQHF

d_gene: TRBD1
abundance: many
v_gene: TRBV12-3/TRBV12-4
j_gene: TRBJ2-7
CDR3nt: TGTGCCAGCAGTTTTGGCCTCTCACAGGGGGTTTGGCAGTACTTC
CDR3aa: CASSFGLSQGVWQYF

d_gene: -
abundance: many
v_gene: TRBV4-3
j_gene: TRBJ2-5
CDR3nt: TGCGCCAGCAGCCAAGATGTAGGTGGGTTGGAGACCCAGTACTTC
CDR3aa: CASSQDVGGLETQYF

d_gene: -
abundance: many
v_gene: TRBV20-1
j_gene: TRBJ2-4
CDR3nt: TGCAGTGCAGAAGGGCCCCCCAAAAACATTCAGTACTTC
CDR3aa: CSAEGPPKNIQYF

d_gene: -
abundance: few
v_gene: TRBV3-1
j_gene: TRBJ2-7
CDR3nt: TGTGCCAGCAGCCAAGATGGTGTGGTGGACGGTAACTACGAGCAGTACTTC
CDR3aa: CASSQDGVVDGNYEQYF

d_gene: -
abundance: few
v_gene: TRBV7-6
j_gene: TRBJ2-3
CDR3nt: TGTGCCGGCAGCTTAGAAGCAGGGCTGGACGGCACAGATACGCAGTATTTT
CDR3aa: CAGSLEAGLDGTDTQYF

d_gene: TRBD1
abundance: many
v_gene: TRBV15
j_gene: TRBJ1-5
CDR3nt: TGTGCCACCAGCAGAGATCTGGCCAGGGGGAATCAGCCCCAGCATTTT
CDR3aa: CATSRDLARGNQPQHF

d_gene: -
abundance: -
v_gene: TRBV10-3
j_gene: TRBJ2-7
CDR3nt: TGTGCCATCAGTGAAAGGCCTGCGGCGGCCGGGTCCGAGCAGTACTTC
CDR3aa: CAISERPAAAGSEQYF

d_gene: -
abundance: many
v_gene: TRBV10-2
j_gene: TRBJ1-1
CDR3nt: TGCGCCAGCACTCAGGGGTGGTACACTGAAGCTTTCTTT
CDR3aa: CASTQGWYTEAFF

d_gene: -
abundance: many
v_gene: TRBV9
j_gene: TRBJ1-5
CDR3nt: TGTGCCAGCAGCGTAGGAAATCAGCCCCAGCATTTT
CDR3aa: CASSVGNQPQHF

d_gene: -
abundance: -
v_gene: TRBV19
j_gene: TRBJ2-7
CDR3nt: TGTGCCAGTAGCATCTCAGGGGCAGGATCCTACGAGCAGTACTTC
CDR3aa: CASSISGAGSYEQYF

d_gene: TRBD1
abundance: many
v_gene: TRBV20-1
j_gene: TRBJ1-1
CDR3nt: TGCAGTGCTAGAGATTATCAGGGGGCGCGGGACACTGAAGCTTTCTTT
CDR3aa: CSARDYQGARDTEAFF

d_gene: -
abundance: many
v_gene: TRBV24-1
j_gene: TRBJ2-2
CDR3nt: TGTGCCACCAGTGATATTATCGGGGAGCTGTTTTTT
CDR3aa: CATSDIIGELFF

d_gene: -
abundance: many
v_gene: TRBV29-1
j_gene: TRBJ1-1
CDR3nt: TGCAGCGTTGAACCAGGGGACACTGAAGCTTTCTTT
CDR3aa: CSVEPGDTEAFF

d_gene: -
abundance: -
v_gene: TRBV28
j_gene: TRBJ2-3
CDR3nt: TGTGCCAGCAGTTTACCCCCGGGAAGACTCACAGATACGCGGTATTTT
CDR3aa: CASSLPPGRLTDTRYF

d_gene: TRBD2
abundance: many
v_gene: TRBV14
j_gene: TRBJ2-3
CDR3nt: TGTGCCAGCAGCCAAGATTGGTGGACTAGGACGGGCGACACAGATACGCAGTATTTT
CDR3aa: CASSQDWWTRTGDTDTQYF

d_gene: -
abundance: many
v_gene: TRBV4-1
j_gene: TRBJ1-5
CDR3nt: TGCGCCAGCAGCCAAGAATTCGGACACGGTGGCAATCAGCCCCAGCATTTT
CDR3aa: CASSQEFGHGGNQPQHF